Below are 4 T cell receptor beta chains sequenced from a single sample in a study of breast tumors, draining lymph nodes, adjacent tissues. Breast cancer patients provided tissue from their axillary draining lymph nodes. One entry per CDR3 protein, called by TCRdb with MiXCR from the multiplex PCR reads. This table has nearly 200,000 distinct CDR3 sequences, around 33% appearing once. The sample consisted of axillary lymph node tissue. All receptors derive from a female donor with breast cancer. Some clones in this sample may be carry-over from other donors' samples.

The chain has TRBV7-2 and TRBJ2-2; 9 nucleotides agree with TRBD2. The germline V gene encodes CDR1 SGHTA and CDR2 FQGNSA. This CDR3 spans 17 amino acids. With 3 bases clipped from V and 6 bases from J, the junction kept 11 bases outside the gene matches. CDR3 residues: CASSFAEAGGVAGELFF. CDR3 DNA: TGTGCCAGCAGCTTTGCCGAGGCGGGAGGGGTAGCCGGGGAGCTGTTTTTT.

Regarding this clonotype: This may stem from a read error, because a much larger clone lies one nucleotide away. V and J are TRBV30 and TRBJ2-3; 8 bases fit TRBD1. The CDR3 extends over 14 amino acids. V trimming: 0 bases; J trimming: 10 bases; junction bases outside the gene matches: 9. Per the germline V gene, CDR1 is GTSNPN and CDR2 is SVGIG (reference sequence). CDR3 in amino acids: CAWSVGDRPPSQYF. CDR3 DNA: TGTGCCTGGAGTGTAGGGGACAGGCCCCCTTCGCAGTATTTT.

This clonotype showed up many times. The rearrangement links TRBV11-2 to TRBJ2-1; TRBD2 matches at 11 bases. The CDR3 is 17 residues long. Per the germline V gene, CDR1 is SGHAT and CDR2 is FQNNGV. Trimming removed 1 base from V and 3 bases from J; junction bases left unmatched: 5. The CDR3 DNA follows: TGTGCCAGCAGCTTAGCCGGAACTAGCGGGAGCTACAATGAGCAGTTCTTC. It is translated as CASSLAGTSGSYNEQFF.

J is TRBJ2-5 and V is TRBV2, with D possibly matching TRBD2 (6 bases). V was cut by 2 bases and J by 9 bases, with 19 bases left in between. The V gene's germline CDR1 is SNHLY and CDR2 FYNNEI. The CDR3 is 15 amino acids. CDR3 DNA: TGTGCCAGCAGTGAAAGAGACACTACGGGGGAGCCCCAGTACTTC. It encodes CASSERDTTGEPQYF. The full variable domain, its missing parts supplied by reference TRBV2 and TRBJ2-5, is EPEVTQTPSHQVTQMGQEVILRCVPISNHLYFYWYRQILGQKVEFLVSFYNNEISEKSEIFDDQFSVERPDGSNFTLKIRSTKLEDSAMYFCASSERDTTGEPQYFGPGTRLLVL.